The sequence of this T cell receptor (beta chain) was determined in a study of T cells in Graves' hyperthyroidism and ophthalmopathy. Amplification targeted TCR beta CDR3 regions from RNA transcripts. The TCR CDR3 was amplified in a first-round RT-PCR using the HTBI primer set. TCRdb re-called the multiplex PCR reads through MiXCR, storing one row per CDR3 protein. The repertoire holds 400,000 to 600,000 distinct CDR3 sequences, with less than 25% as singletons. Study findings and constraints: From stable hyperthyroidism, ophthalmopathy was separated by a 13 V-J model. The blood repertoire included most of the expanded thyroid clonotypes above 0.001.

Isolation of PBMCs was performed on around 9.4 ml fresh peripheral blood. This clonotype came up many times. What it binds is unknown. V was trimmed by 5 bases and J by 5 bases, leaving 15 bases between them. CDR1 and CDR2 (germline): SEHNR, FQNEAQ (reference sequence). The CDR3 has 14 amino acids. This clonotype was obtained from a man aged 18 to 35 with Graves' hyperthyroidism. This chain uses TRBV7-9 with TRBJ2-5, with no clear D. Sequencing was carried out using blood. Here the CDR3 reads CASSPIAARETQYF. CDR3 DNA sequence: TGTGCCAGCAGCCCCATCGCTGCACGCGAGACCCAGTACTTC.